The text below deals with one T cell receptor (beta chain). The entry originates in a study of blood T cell repertoires in COVID-19. For the study at large: The samples span acute and convalescent COVID-19 from the United States, Italy and Spain. The analysed material was cDNA or gDNA that came from T cells, B-cell-depleted T cells, or PBMCs.

Method: immunoSEQ multiplex PCR; TCRdb's copy keeps in-frame clones and lacks some. The sample holds under 250,000 clones, roughly four fifths seen once. Germline CDR1 and CDR2: LGHNA and YNFKEQ. Trimming cost V 5 bases and J 2 bases, with 16 bases left between them. The CDR3 has 16 amino acids. The source is a woman in her 70s with COVID-19, enrolled during active disease. The gene calls are TRBV4-2 and TRBJ2-1; weak D call: TRBD2 (6 bases). What was sequenced was peripheral blood. The CDR3 protein is CASSTSTSNAYNEQFF. The CDR3 DNA reads as TGTGCCAGCAGCACTTCGACTAGTAACGCCTACAATGAGCAGTTCTTC.